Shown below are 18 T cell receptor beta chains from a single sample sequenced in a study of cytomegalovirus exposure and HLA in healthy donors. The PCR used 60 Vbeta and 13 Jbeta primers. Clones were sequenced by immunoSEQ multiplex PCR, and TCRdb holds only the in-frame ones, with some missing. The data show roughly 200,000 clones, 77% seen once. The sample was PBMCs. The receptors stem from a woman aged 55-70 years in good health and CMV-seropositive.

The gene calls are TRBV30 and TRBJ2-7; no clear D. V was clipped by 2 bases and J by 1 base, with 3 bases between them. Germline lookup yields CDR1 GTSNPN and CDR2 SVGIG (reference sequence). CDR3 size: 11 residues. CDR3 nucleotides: TGTGCCTGGAGTCTATCCTACGAGCAGTACTTC. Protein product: CAWSLSYEQYF.

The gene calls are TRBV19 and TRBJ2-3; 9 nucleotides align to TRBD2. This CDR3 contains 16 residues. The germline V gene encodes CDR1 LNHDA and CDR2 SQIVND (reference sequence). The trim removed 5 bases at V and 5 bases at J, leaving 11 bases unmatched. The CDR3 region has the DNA TGTGCCAGTAGTGATAGGGCGGGGGGGCGTGGAGATACGCAGTATTTT. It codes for CASSDRAGGRGDTQYF.

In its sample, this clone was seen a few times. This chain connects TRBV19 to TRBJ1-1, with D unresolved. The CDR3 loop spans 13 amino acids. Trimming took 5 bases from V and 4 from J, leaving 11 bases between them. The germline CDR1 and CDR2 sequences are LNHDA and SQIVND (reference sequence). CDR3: CASSDVPGTEAFF. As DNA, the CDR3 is TGTGCCAGTAGTGACGTCCCGGGCACTGAAGCTTTCTTT.

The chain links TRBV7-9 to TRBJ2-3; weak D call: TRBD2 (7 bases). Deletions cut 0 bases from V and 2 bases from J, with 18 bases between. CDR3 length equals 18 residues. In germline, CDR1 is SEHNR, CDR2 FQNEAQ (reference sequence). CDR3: CASSLALRGGSSTDTQYF. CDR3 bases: TGTGCCAGCAGCTTAGCGCTTAGGGGGGGCTCCTCCACAGATACGCAGTATTTT.

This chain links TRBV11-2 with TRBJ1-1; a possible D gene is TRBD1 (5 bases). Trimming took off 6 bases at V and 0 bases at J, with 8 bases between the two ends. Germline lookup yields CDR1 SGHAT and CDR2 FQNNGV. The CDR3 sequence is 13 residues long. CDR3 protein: CASRDIMNTEAFF. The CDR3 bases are TGTGCCAGCAGGGACATTATGAACACTGAAGCTTTCTTT.

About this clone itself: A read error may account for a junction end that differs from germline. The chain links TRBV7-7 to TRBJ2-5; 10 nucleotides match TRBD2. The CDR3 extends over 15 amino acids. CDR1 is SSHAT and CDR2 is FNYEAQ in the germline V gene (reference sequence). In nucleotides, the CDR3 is TGTGCTAGCAGCTTATTAGCGGGGGGTCAAGAGACCCAGTACTTC. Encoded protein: CASSLLAGGQETQYF.

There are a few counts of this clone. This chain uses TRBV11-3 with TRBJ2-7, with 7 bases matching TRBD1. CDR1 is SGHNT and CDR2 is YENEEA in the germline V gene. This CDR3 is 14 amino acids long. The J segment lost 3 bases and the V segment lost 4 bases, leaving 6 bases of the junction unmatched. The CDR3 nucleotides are TGTGCCAGCAGCTCTCCGGGACAGATCTACGAGCAGTACTTC. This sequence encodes CASSSPGQIYEQYF.

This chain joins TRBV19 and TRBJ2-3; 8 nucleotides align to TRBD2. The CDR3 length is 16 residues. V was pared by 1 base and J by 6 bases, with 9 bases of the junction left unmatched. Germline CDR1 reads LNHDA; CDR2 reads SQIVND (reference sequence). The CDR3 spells CASSIVPGGPVDTQYF. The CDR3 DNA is TGTGCCAGTAGTATAGTTCCGGGAGGGCCGGTGGATACGCAGTATTTT.

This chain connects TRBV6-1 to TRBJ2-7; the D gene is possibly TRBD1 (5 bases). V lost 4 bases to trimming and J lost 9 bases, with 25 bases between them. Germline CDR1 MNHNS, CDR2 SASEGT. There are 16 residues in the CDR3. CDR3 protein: CASSGTLRTPNYRQYF. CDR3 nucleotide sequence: TGTGCCAGCAGTGGCACGCTCCGGACACCTAACTACAGGCAGTACTTC.

CDR3 in DNA: TGCGCCAGCAGCCCGACTCAGGGGTCGGAGACCCAGTACTTC. It translates to CASSPTQGSETQYF. J is TRBJ2-5 and V is TRBV4-1; perhaps TRBD1 as D (6 bases). V lost 4 bases and J 5 bases, leaving 14 bases between the germline ends. Germline V CDR1 and CDR2: MGHRA, YSYEKL. This CDR3 spans 14 amino acids.

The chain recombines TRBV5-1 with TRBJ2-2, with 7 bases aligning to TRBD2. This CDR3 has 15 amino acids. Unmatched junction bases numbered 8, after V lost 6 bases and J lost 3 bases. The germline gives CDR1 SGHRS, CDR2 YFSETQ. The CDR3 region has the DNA TGCGCCAGCAAAGACGGCGGGAGTCACACCGGGGAGCTGTTTTTT. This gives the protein CASKDGGSHTGELFF.

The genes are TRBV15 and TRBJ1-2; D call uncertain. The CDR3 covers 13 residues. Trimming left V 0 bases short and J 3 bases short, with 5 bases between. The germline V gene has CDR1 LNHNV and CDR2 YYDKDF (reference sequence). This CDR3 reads CATSRERDYGYTF. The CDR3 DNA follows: TGTGCCACCAGCAGAGAGAGGGACTATGGCTACACCTTC.

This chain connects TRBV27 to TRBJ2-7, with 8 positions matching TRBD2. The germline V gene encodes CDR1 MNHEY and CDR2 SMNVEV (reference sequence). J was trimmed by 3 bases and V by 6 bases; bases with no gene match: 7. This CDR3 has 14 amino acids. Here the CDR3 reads CASSPPGGGYEQYF. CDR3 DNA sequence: TGTGCCAGCAGCCCTCCGGGAGGGGGCTACGAGCAGTACTTC.

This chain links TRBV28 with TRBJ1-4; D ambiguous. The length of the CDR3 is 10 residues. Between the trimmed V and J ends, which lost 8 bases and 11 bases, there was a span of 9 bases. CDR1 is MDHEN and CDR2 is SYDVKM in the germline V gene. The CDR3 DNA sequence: TGTGCCAGCGGGCCGGGGAAACTGTTTTTT. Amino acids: CASGPGKLFF.

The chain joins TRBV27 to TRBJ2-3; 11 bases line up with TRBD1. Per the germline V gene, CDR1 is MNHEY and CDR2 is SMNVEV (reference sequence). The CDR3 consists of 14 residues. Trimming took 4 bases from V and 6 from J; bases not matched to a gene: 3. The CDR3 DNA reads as TGTGCCAGCAGTTCTTGGGACAGGGGGGATACGCAGTATTTT. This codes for CASSSWDRGDTQYF.

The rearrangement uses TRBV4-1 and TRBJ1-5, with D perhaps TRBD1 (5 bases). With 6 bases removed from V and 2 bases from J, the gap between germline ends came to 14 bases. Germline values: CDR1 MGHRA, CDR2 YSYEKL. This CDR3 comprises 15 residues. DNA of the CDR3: TGCGCCAGCAGATTGACAGTTTTAGGCAATCAGCCCCAGCATTTT. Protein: CASRLTVLGNQPQHF.

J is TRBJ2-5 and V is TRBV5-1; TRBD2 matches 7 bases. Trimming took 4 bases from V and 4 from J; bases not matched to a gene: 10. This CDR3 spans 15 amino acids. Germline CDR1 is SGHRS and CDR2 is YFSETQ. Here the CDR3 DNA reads TGCGCCAGCAGCCCCTTGCCAGCGGGGAGAGAGACCCAGTACTTC. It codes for CASSPLPAGRETQYF.

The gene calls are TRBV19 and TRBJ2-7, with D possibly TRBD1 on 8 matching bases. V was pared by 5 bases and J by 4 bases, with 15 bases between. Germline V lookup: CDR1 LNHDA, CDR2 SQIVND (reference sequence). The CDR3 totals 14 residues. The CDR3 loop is CASSLQGGVYEQYF. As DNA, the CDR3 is TGTGCCAGTAGTCTACAGGGGGGGGTATACGAGCAGTACTTC.